This is a list of T cell receptor beta chains from one sample in a study of memory CD4+ T cells and cytomegalovirus serostatus. Sequenced by immunoSEQ multiplex PCR; TCRdb stores in-frame clones only, minus some. Here the sample spans fewer than 35,000 clones, about 80% being singletons. The source material was memory CD4+ T cells from blood. Receptors originate from an adult in good health and CMV-seronegative. CDR3s include the opening cysteine and the closing phenylalanine or tryptophan. Each record gives: CDR3 length, D gene, clone size, J gene, V gene, CDR3 DNA, CDR3 protein. D genes are given only for firm matches. A row's size may be missing; if present it is once, few, many or a size class.

>15|NA|NA|TRBJ1-2|TRBV5-6
TGTGCCAGCAGCTTTGGACAAACCTACTCCTATGGCTACACCTTC
CASSFGQTYSYGYTF
>14|NA|few|TRBJ1-5|TRBV29-1
TGCAGCGTTGAAGTTGCAGGGAGTGGTCAGCCCCAGCATTTT
CSVEVAGSGQPQHF
>15|TRBD1|NA|TRBJ1-5|TRBV6-1
TGTGCCAGCAGAGACCAGGGGGTCGGTTCTCAGCCCCAGCATTTT
CASRDQGVGSQPQHF
>15|NA|NA|TRBJ2-5|TRBV9
TGTGCCAGCAGCGTAGACCTAGCCCCTAGGAAGACCCAGTACTTC
CASSVDLAPRKTQYF
>15|TRBD1|NA|TRBJ1-4|TRBV27
TGTGCCAGCAGGCAGGGGGCGGGTGGTAATGAAAAACTGTTTTTT
CASRQGAGGNEKLFF
>15|NA|NA|TRBJ1-1|TRBV18
TGTGCCAGCTCACCAAGACAGGAGTTGAACACTGAAGCTTTCTTT
CASSPRQELNTEAFF
>14|NA|NA|TRBJ2-2|TRBV9
TGTGCCAGCACCGAACTACGGGGGCCCGGGGAGCTGTTTTTT
CASTELRGPGELFF
>14|NA|once|TRBJ1-4|TRBV2
TGTGCCAGCAGTTTAGGTTTGGGTTACGAAAAACTGTTTTTT
CASSLGLGYEKLFF
>15|NA|NA|TRBJ2-7|TRBV10-2
TGCGCCAGCTTGAAAGGAGGGGGGGGGTCAGAATCACAGTACTTC
CASLKGGGGSESQYF
>14|NA|NA|TRBJ2-4|TRBV12-5
TGTGCTAGTGGCCTTGGGACCGCGTGGGGCATTCAGTACTTC
CASGLGTAWGIQYF
>16|TRBD1|NA|TRBJ1-6|TRBV9
TGTGCCAGCAGCGTAGATACCGGACAGGGTAATTCACCCCTCCACTTT
CASSVDTGQGNSPLHF
>18|TRBD2|NA|TRBJ2-6|TRBV19
TGTGCCAGTAGTGGACAAGCGGGGGGTTCAACTGGGGCCAACGTCCTGACTTTC
CASSGQAGGSTGANVLTF
>17|TRBD1|NA|TRBJ1-5|TRBV7-8
TGTGCCAGCAGCTTGATCGTGGGACAGGCCTCGGGGCAGCCCCAGCATTTT
CASSLIVGQASGQPQHF
>16|TRBD1|NA|TRBJ2-2|TRBV5-1
TGCGCCAGCAGCAGCCAGGACAGGGGATATACCGGGGAGCTGTTTTTT
CASSSQDRGYTGELFF
>12|NA|NA|TRBJ1-2|TRBV2
TGTGCCAGCAGTCAAGGACTGAGCTTAGACACCTTC
CASSQGLSLDTF
>14|NA|NA|TRBJ1-5|TRBV11-1
TGTGCCAGCAGCTTACAGGGCTCGGATCAGCCCCAGCATTTT
CASSLQGSDQPQHF
>13|NA|few|TRBJ1-1|TRBV2
TGTGCCAGCAGCATGGACACTGTGTCTGAAGCTTTCTTT
CASSMDTVSEAFF
>15|TRBD2|once|TRBJ2-5|TRBV7-9
TGTGCCAGCAGCGACGCCGGGACTAGCGTGGAGACCCAGTACTTC
CASSDAGTSVETQYF
>15|TRBD1|NA|TRBJ1-2|TRBV18
TGTGCCAGCTCACCCACAGGGGCAGCCAACTATGGCTACACCTTC
CASSPTGAANYGYTF
>15|NA|NA|TRBJ2-1|TRBV7-8
TGTGCCAGCAGCGCCCGGGAGTGGGCCTACAATGAGCAGTTCTTC
CASSAREWAYNEQFF
>14|NA|NA|TRBJ2-5|TRBV7-2
TGTGCCAGCAGCCCCGGGACTGCCGAGGGGACCCAGTACTTC
CASSPGTAEGTQYF
>14|NA|NA|TRBJ2-5|TRBV11-2
TGTGCCAGCAGCTCCGGGTTCAGCTCGGAGACCCAGTACTTC
CASSSGFSSETQYF
>16|TRBD1|NA|TRBJ1-2|TRBV4-1
TGCGCCAGCAGACAACGGGAGGACAGGACTAACTATGGCTACACCTTC
CASRQREDRTNYGYTF
>19|NA|NA|TRBJ2-7|TRBV12-2
TGTGCAAGTCGCGAAACGGGCAGGGGTGGTGGTTTAAGGTTCTACGAGCAGTACTTC
CASRETGRGGGLRFYEQYF
>13|TRBD2|NA|TRBJ2-1|TRBV19
TGTGCCAGTGGGGGACTAGCGGACAATGAGCAGTTCTTC
CASGGLADNEQFF
>14|TRBD1|NA|TRBJ2-7|TRBV7-8
TGTGCCAGCAGCTATGGGACAGGCGACTACGAGCAGTACTTC
CASSYGTGDYEQYF
>15|TRBD1|NA|TRBJ1-2|TRBV7-9
TGTGCCAGCAGCTTAACAGGGGGCGCAGTCTATGGCTACACCTTC
CASSLTGGAVYGYTF
>13|NA|few|TRBJ2-7|TRBV7-2
TGTGCCAGCAGCTTAGAACAGGTTTCCGAGCAGTACTTC
CASSLEQVSEQYF
>14|NA|once|TRBJ1-1|TRBV5-1
TGCGCCAGCAGCTTAGGCAGAAGCGACACTGAAGCTTTCTTT
CASSLGRSDTEAFF
>15|NA|NA|TRBJ1-4|TRBV5-1
TGCGCCAGCAGCTTGGGGGTCATACCTAATGAAAAACTGTTTTTT
CASSLGVIPNEKLFF
>16|TRBD1|NA|TRBJ1-5|TRBV28
TGTGCCAGCAGTTACCAATCCACAGGGGGCAATCAGCCCCAGCATTTT
CASSYQSTGGNQPQHF
>15|NA|NA|TRBJ2-5|TRBV5-6
TGTGCCAGCAGCTTGGTGGTCAACGGACAAGAGACCCAGTACTTC
CASSLVVNGQETQYF
>14|TRBD1|NA|TRBJ1-2|TRBV6-6
TGTGCCAGCAGCTTGACAGGGTCTAACTATGGCTACACCTTC
CASSLTGSNYGYTF
>15|TRBD1|NA|TRBJ1-2|TRBV18
TGTGCCAGCTCACCACCCCCAGGGGGCGTCGGTGGCTACACCTTC
CASSPPPGGVGGYTF
>15|TRBD1|NA|TRBJ1-6|TRBV4-2
TGTGCCAGCAGCCACGAGGGACAGGGCTTCTCACCCCTCCACTTT
CASSHEGQGFSPLHF
>14|TRBD1|NA|TRBJ2-7|TRBV7-2
TGTGCCAGCAGCTGGGGGACAGGGGACCACGAGCAGTACTTC
CASSWGTGDHEQYF
>15|NA|NA|TRBJ1-5|TRBV7-2
TGTGCCAGCAGCTTAGCGGGGGTCGGCGCTCAGCCCCAGCATTTT
CASSLAGVGAQPQHF
>15|TRBD1|once|TRBJ1-2|TRBV19
TGTGCCAGTAGGGGGACAGGCGAATCTAACTATGGCTACACCTTC
CASRGTGESNYGYTF
>14|NA|NA|TRBJ1-2|TRBV7-2
TGTGCCAGCAGCGCTGGTCGGTCTAACTATGGCTACACCTTC
CASSAGRSNYGYTF
>18|TRBD2|NA|TRBJ2-3|TRBV5-1
TGCGCCAGCAGCTTGGGACTAGCGGGCTCCTTAAACACAGATACGCAGTATTTT
CASSLGLAGSLNTDTQYF
>16|NA|NA|TRBJ2-2|TRBV7-3
TGTGCCAGCAGCTTTAATCCCAGCGGGTCGGGCGGGGAGCTGTTTTTT
CASSFNPSGSGGELFF
>18|TRBD2|NA|TRBJ2-3|TRBV5-7
TGTGCCAGCAGCTTGGGTAGCGGGGGGCCAACTAGCACAGATACGCAGTATTTT
CASSLGSGGPTSTDTQYF
>14|NA|NA|TRBJ1-1|TRBV7-2
TGTGCCAGCAGCTTGGTTCACACGGGCACTGAAGCTTTCTTT
CASSLVHTGTEAFF
>15|NA|NA|TRBJ2-5|TRBV6-6
TGTGCCAGCAGTACCGCAGGGGATATCAAAGAGACCCAGTACTTC
CASSTAGDIKETQYF
>13|NA|NA|TRBJ2-5|TRBV11-1
TGTGCCAGCAGCTTAGCTCAGGGAGAGACCCAGTACTTC
CASSLAQGETQYF